This is a list of T cell receptor beta chains from one sample in a study of blood T cells in healthy people across ages. One entry per CDR3 protein, called by TCRdb with MiXCR from the 5' RACE reads. The sample carries hundreds of thousands of distinct CDR3 sequences, 52% recorded once. The sample taken for sequencing was blood. The receptors were sampled from a woman aged 80 or over in good health. CDR3s include the opening cysteine and the closing phenylalanine or tryptophan. D genes are given only for firm matches. Clone size is stated in some rows and not others, as once, few, many or a class when expanded.

d_call	v_call	j_call	clone_size	cdr3_aa	cdr3_nt
NA	TRBV2	TRBJ1-1	many	CASSEKGVLVAANTEAFF	TGTGCCAGCAGTGAAAAGGGGGTTCTTGTCGCTGCGAACACTGAAGCTTTCTTT
NA	TRBV12-3/TRBV12-4	TRBJ2-2	few	CASSFSGLTGELFF	TGTGCCAGCAGTTTTTCCGGACTCACCGGGGAGCTGTTTTTT
TRBD1	TRBV7-9	TRBJ1-4	NA	CAGSLGGTVYNEKLFF	TGTGCCGGCAGCTTAGGGGGGACAGTTTATAATGAAAAACTGTTTTTT
NA	TRBV7-6	TRBJ1-6	NA	CASSLSPPRPNTEYNSPLHF	TGTGCCAGCAGCCTTAGCCCCCCAAGGCCCAACACGGAATATAATTCACCCCTCCACTTT
TRBD2	TRBV7-9	TRBJ2-3	NA	CASSTGGTPDTQYF	TGTGCCAGTTCCACGGGAGGTACCCCAGATACGCAGTATTTT
TRBD2	TRBV11-2	TRBJ2-1	many	CASSSKGSGIGEQFF	TGTGCCAGCAGCTCGAAGGGTAGCGGGATTGGTGAGCAGTTCTTC
TRBD1	TRBV20-1	TRBJ2-5	few	CSASSVDRGQETQYF	TGCAGTGCTAGTTCAGTCGACAGGGGACAAGAGACCCAGTACTTC
TRBD1	TRBV27	TRBJ2-5	many	CASSEDRQETQYF	TGTGCCAGCAGTGAGGACAGGCAAGAGACCCAGTACTTC
NA	TRBV9	TRBJ2-3	many	CASSVGGSTDTQYF	TGTGCCAGCAGCGTAGGAGGGAGTACAGATACGCAGTATTTT
TRBD1	TRBV25-1	TRBJ1-1	few	CASSAQGATEAFF	TGTGCCAGCAGTGCCCAGGGGGCCACTGAAGCTTTCTTT
NA	TRBV2	TRBJ2-4	few	CATGIHENIQYF	TGTGCCACCGGGATACACGAAAACATTCAGTACTTC
NA	TRBV4-1	TRBJ2-1	NA	CASSQPRQSTEQFF	TGCGCCAGCAGCCAACCCCGGCAGTCGACTGAGCAGTTCTTC
NA	TRBV5-1	TRBJ2-3	NA	CASSLGGQTDTQYF	TGCGCCAGCAGCTTGGGTGGGCAGACAGATACGCAGTATTTT
NA	TRBV5-1	TRBJ1-1	NA	CASNNNGNTEAFF	TGCGCCAGCAATAACAATGGGAACACTGAAGCTTTCTTT
NA	TRBV24-1	TRBJ2-5	NA	CATSVQTAQETQYF	TGTGCCACCAGTGTCCAGACAGCCCAAGAGACCCAGTACTTC
NA	TRBV9	TRBJ2-3	many	CASSVGRSGPDTQYF	TGTGCCAGCAGCGTAGGGCGGTCTGGCCCAGATACGCAGTATTTT
NA	TRBV9	TRBJ2-2	few	CASSVRLEGGGELFF	TGTGCCAGCAGCGTTCGACTAGAGGGAGGCGGGGAGCTGTTTTTT
NA	TRBV5-1	TRBJ2-5	few	CASSVRDSETQYF	TGCGCCAGCAGCGTCAGGGATTCTGAGACCCAGTACTTC
TRBD2	TRBV5-1	TRBJ2-4	once	CASSGGSGGAKNIQYF	TGCGCCAGCAGCGGCGGGAGTGGGGGAGCCAAAAACATTCAGTACTTC
TRBD2	TRBV9	TRBJ2-1	many	CASSVRTSGRASYNEQFF	TGTGCCAGCAGCGTACGGACTAGCGGGAGGGCTTCCTACAATGAGCAGTTCTTC
TRBD1	TRBV28	TRBJ2-1	many	CASSPPGQGWNEQFF	TGTGCCAGCAGTCCTCCGGGACAGGGTTGGAATGAGCAGTTCTTC
TRBD2	TRBV29-1	TRBJ2-3	NA	CSVVAGGPADTQYF	TGCAGCGTAGTAGCGGGGGGGCCGGCAGATACGCAGTATTTT
NA	TRBV20-1	TRBJ2-3	NA	CSARDVRGADTQYF	TGCAGTGCTAGAGATGTGAGGGGCGCAGATACGCAGTATTTT